The entry below gives a single T cell receptor beta chain sequence along with its context. PCR employed 60 Vbeta and 13 Jbeta primers. The assay was immunoSEQ multiplex PCR, and TCRdb's table has in-frame clones only and misses some. The data contain approximately 190,000 clones, 77% of them singletons. These data come from a study of cytomegalovirus exposure and HLA in healthy donors. The source material was PBMCs. The TCR sequence derives from a woman aged 30 to 39 in good health and CMV-seropositive.

The CDR3 region is CASSDRVGQPQHF. As DNA, the CDR3 is TGTGCCAGTAGCGACAGGGTCGGTCAGCCCCAGCATTTT. J is TRBJ1-5 and V is TRBV19, with 7 bases that match TRBD1. This CDR3 has 13 residues. In germline, CDR1 is LNHDA, CDR2 SQIVND (reference sequence). V was pared by 6 bases and J by 6 bases, with 5 bases of the junction left unmatched.